This entry describes one T cell receptor beta chain. Its antigen is unknown. At one end, the junction sequence differs from germline, possibly due to a read error. The library relied on 5' RACE. TCRdb records Illumina HiSeq 2500 as the sequencer. The second PCR ran for about 6 to 11 cycles and used a J-beta primer mix along with a sample-barcoded 5' primer. A unique molecular identifier was introduced onto each TCR beta cDNA molecule by a template-switch 5' adaptor carrying 12 random nucleotides. Each sample yielded at least 3 million CDR3-containing paired-end reads. First-strand cDNA was synthesized from all RNA with the Mint cDNA synthesis kit, primed by a TRBC-specific oligonucleotide. After uracil-DNA glycosylase treatment, a first 18-cycle PCR used universal primers M1SS and BC2_uni_R on all cDNA. As for the authors' bioinformatics: Normalization of each sample was performed by random selection of 1 million high-quality reads, each carrying a distinct molecular identifier. Reads sharing molecular identifiers were discarded rather than binned into consensus sequences. MiTCR, set to a Q25 quality threshold and the strictest error-elimination algorithm, was used for CDR3 identification, clonotype clustering and error correction. Lower-bound total TCR beta diversity was estimated with a nonparametric unseen species model using Euler transformation. TCRdb trimmed the raw reads at Q25, called clones with MiXCR and kept productive beta chains. Each entry is one CDR3 protein sequence, shown with its most common DNA and genes. The V and J calls shown here were made by TCRdb, not taken from the authors' results. This sample lists 800,000 to 1,300,000 distinct CDR3 sequences; about 23% were detected once. The ten largest clones represent about 0.8% of the sample.

According to the germline V gene, CDR1 reads MDHEN and CDR2 reads SYDVKM. Including the terminal cysteine and phenylalanine, the CDR3 comprises 17 residues. CDR3 DNA only is kept here, 51 bases in frame from base 1. The donors were roughly 39 Caucasian individuals from Russia, aged roughly 6 to 100 years, who were systemically healthy. Each donor gave ten milliliters of peripheral blood, collected into EDTA-treated Vacutainer tubes. Ficoll-Paque density-gradient centrifugation was used to isolate PBMCs, with at least 6 million per sample. Total RNA, at least 5 micrograms per sample, was extracted from PBMCs with Trizol reagent. For every donor, flow cytometry on a PBMC aliquot measured the percentage of naive CD45RAhigh/CD27high T cells. This record belongs to a study of blood T cells in healthy people across ages (dated by TCRdb to 2014 to 2015). Background on the whole study: In model experiments, template switching captured about one uniquely barcoded TCR beta cDNA molecule for every two T cells. Using deep sequencing normalized with unique cDNA molecular identifiers, the study measured how TCR beta repertoire diversity changes with age. Four age groups were formed from the donors: young (average about 17 years), middle-aged (approximately 41), aged (roughly 56) and long-lived (roughly 88). For two donors (one aged 18 to 29 and one aged 80 or older), the study analyzed two additional independent replicas of 1 million unique cDNA reads from the same blood draw.

Summary of the overall study and its limitations: Observed TCR beta diversity correlated strongly with the percentage of naive T cells measured by flow cytometry. Because the CMV infection status of the donors was unknown, age-related changes in expanded clonotypes may potentially have been confounded. Since profiling was done on bulk unsorted PBMCs, naive and antigen-experienced compartments could not be conclusively compared. The long-lived group showed more naive CD4+ T cells, fewer expanded clones and increased TCR diversity than the aged group, suggesting age selection. Observed TCR beta diversity per million T cells fell roughly linearly with age, and a significant reduction was already apparent by age around 44. Estimates of total diversity based on one million sequenced T cells were regarded as lower bounds and as underestimates.

These same data were also listed under a study on T cells of mothers and their children. The other study reports the following: Donors were nine systemically healthy Caucasian individuals: three mothers and their six children. cDNA synthesis consumed the entire amount of extracted RNA, loaded at 1.5 ug RNA in each 15 ul reaction. In the second PCR, the M1S primer introduced both the sample barcodes and 2-4 random nucleotides. Over 10 million TCR beta CDR3 reads came from each mother, compared with around 3 million reads from each child. In both related and unrelated pairs, thymic selection shapes the output of TCR recombination in a similar way, with inherited differences having only a minor effect. Related mother-child pairs always showed normalized repertoire overlap that was slightly higher than in unrelated mother-child pairs, though the difference was never significant. No persistent microchimeric T cell clones were found, with a detection sensitivity of approximately 100 clones per million clonotypes. In the study, deep NGS was used to compare the TCR beta repertoires of mothers and children, and features distinguishing related mother-child pairs from unrelated individuals were sought. The mean age was 40 +/- 4 years for the mothers and approximately 11 +/- 4 years for the children. After adapter ligation was performed with NEBNext reagents, the libraries were sequenced on an Illumina HiSeq 2000 with 100+100 nt paired-end reads. To prevent cross-contamination, the mother and child libraries were prepared a month apart and were sequenced in separate runs. For each donor, somewhere between 500,000 and 2,000,000 distinct TCR beta clonotypes were identified. Naive TCR beta clonotypes were estimated from low-frequency clonotypes matched to each donor's FACS-determined naive share, without sorting.

The receptor was isolated from a girl aged 2 to 9 in good health. The sample comprised blood. The rearranged chain carries TRBV28 and TRBJ2-2; TRBD1 matches 10 bases in the middle. The base sequence is TGTGCCAGCAGTGTGGGACAGGGGTTTTTTAACACCGGGGAGCTGCTTTTT. It codes for CASSVGQGFFNTGELLF. Outside the CDR3, residues come from the reference TRBV28 and TRBJ2-2 proteins, so the full variable domain is: DVKVTQSSRYLVKRTGEKVFLECVQDMDHENMFWYRQDPGLGLRLIYFSYDVKMKEKGDIPEGYSVSREKKERFSLILESASTNQTSMYLCASSVGQGFFNTGELLFGEGSRLTVL.